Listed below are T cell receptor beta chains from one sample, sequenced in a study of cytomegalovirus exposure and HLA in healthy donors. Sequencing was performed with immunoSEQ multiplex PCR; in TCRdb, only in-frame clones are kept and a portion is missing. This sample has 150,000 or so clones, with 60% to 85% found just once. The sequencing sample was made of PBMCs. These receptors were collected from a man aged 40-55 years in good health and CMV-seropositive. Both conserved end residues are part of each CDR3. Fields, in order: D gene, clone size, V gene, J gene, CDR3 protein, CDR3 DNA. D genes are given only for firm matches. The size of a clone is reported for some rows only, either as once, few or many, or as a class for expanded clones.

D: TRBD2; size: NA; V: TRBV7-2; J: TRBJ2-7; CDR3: CASSLQGAGGPQQYF; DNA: TGTGCCAGCAGCTTACAAGGGGCGGGAGGGCCGCAGCAGTACTTC
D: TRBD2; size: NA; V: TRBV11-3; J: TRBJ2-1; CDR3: CASSLGTSSLKDYNEQFF; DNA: TGTGCCAGCAGCCTCGGGACTAGCTCCCTGAAAGACTACAATGAGCAGTTCTTC
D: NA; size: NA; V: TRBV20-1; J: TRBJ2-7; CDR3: CSATQEYEQYF; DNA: TGCAGTGCTACACAGGAGTACGAGCAGTACTTC
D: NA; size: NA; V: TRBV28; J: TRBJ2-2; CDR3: CASNSRTGELFF; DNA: TGTGCCAGCAACAGCCGAACCGGGGAGCTGTTTTTT
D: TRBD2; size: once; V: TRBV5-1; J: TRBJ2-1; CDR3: CASSLGRVGSYNEQFF; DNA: TGCGCCAGCAGTTTGGGGAGGGTAGGCTCCTACAATGAGCAGTTCTTC
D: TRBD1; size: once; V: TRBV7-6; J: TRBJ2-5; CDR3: CASSQTGTGGRETQYF; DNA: TGTGCCAGCAGCCAGACCGGGACAGGGGGACGAGAGACCCAGTACTTC
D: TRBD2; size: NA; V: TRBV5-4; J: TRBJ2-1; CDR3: CASSLGGLAAYNEQFF; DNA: TGTGCCAGCAGCTTGGGGGGACTAGCGGCCTACAATGAGCAGTTCTTC
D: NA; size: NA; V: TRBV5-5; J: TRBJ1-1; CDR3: CASSLDGYTEAFF; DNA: TGTGCCAGCAGCTTGGACGGGTACACTGAAGCTTTCTTT
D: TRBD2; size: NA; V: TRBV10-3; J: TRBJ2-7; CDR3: CAISDTSGRGEQYF; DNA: TGTGCCATCAGTGATACTAGCGGGAGAGGCGAGCAGTACTTC
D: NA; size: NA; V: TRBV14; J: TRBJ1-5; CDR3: CASSETGKGNQPQHF; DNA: TGTGCCAGCAGCGAAACAGGGAAAGGAAATCAGCCCCAGCATTTT
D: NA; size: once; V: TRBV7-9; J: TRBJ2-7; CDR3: CASSFTGRFYEQYF; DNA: TGTGCCAGCAGCTTCACAGGGCGGTTCTACGAGCAGTACTTC
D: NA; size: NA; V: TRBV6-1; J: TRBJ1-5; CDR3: CASSSRDPDNQPQHF; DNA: TGTGCCAGCAGTTCTCGGGATCCTGATAATCAGCCCCAGCATTTT
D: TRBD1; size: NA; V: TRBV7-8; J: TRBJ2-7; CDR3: CASSSTGQGYEQYF; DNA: TGTGCCAGCAGCTCTACTGGACAGGGCTACGAGCAGTACTTC
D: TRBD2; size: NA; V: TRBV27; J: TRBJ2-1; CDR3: CASSEASGTYNEQFF; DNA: TGTGCCAGCAGTGAGGCTAGCGGGACCTACAATGAGCAGTTCTTC
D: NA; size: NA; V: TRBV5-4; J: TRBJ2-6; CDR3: CASSSSTRGLGANGLTF; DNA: TGTGCCAGCAGCTCCTCCACTAGGGGGTTGGGGGCCAACGGCCTGACTTTC
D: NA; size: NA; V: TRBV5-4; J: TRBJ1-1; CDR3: CASSPKQIPGTEAFF; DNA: TGTGCCAGCAGCCCTAAACAGATTCCTGGGACTGAAGCTTTCTTT
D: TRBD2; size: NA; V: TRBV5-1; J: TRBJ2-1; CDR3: CASSLEAGSYNEQFF; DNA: TGCGCCAGCAGCTTGGAAGCGGGAAGCTACAATGAGCAGTTCTTC
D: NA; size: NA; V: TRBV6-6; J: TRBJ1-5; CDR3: CASSYPESDQPQHF; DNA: TGTGCCAGCAGTTACCCGGAAAGCGATCAGCCCCAGCATTTT
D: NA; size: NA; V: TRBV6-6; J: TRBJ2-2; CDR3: CASSPTGYTGELFF; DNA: TGTGCCAGCAGTCCAACAGGGTACACCGGGGAGCTGTTTTTT
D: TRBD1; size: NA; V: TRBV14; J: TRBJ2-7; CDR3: CASSHRDSPYEQYF; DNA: TGTGCCAGCAGCCACCGGGACAGCCCCTACGAGCAGTACTTC
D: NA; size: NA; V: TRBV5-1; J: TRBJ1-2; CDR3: CASSLQGPRGYGYTF; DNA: TGCGCCAGCAGCCTCCAAGGGCCTCGGGGGTATGGCTACACCTTC
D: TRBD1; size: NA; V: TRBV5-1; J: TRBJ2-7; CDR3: CASSFGTGGREQYF; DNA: TGCGCCAGCAGCTTCGGGACAGGGGGTCGCGAGCAGTACTTC
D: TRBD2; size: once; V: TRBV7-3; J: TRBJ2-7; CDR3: CASSLTPSGDYEQYF; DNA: TGTGCCAGCAGCTTAACGCCTAGCGGGGACTACGAGCAGTACTTC
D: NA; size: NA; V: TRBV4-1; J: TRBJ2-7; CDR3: CASSPWPGVYEQYF; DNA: TGCGCCAGCAGCCCCTGGCCGGGGGTCTACGAGCAGTACTTC
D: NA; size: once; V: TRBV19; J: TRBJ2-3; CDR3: CASMDRGESTDTQYF; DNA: TGTGCCAGTATGGATAGGGGTGAGAGCACAGATACGCAGTATTTT
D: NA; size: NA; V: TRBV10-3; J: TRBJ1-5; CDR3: CAISGAGEGQPQHF; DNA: TGTGCCATCAGTGGGGCAGGGGAAGGGCAGCCCCAGCATTTT
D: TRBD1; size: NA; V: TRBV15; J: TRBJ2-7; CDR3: CATSRAGTGHEQYF; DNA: TGTGCCACCAGCAGAGCCGGGACAGGGCATGAGCAGTACTTC
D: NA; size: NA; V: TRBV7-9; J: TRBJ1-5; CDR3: CSSSSTRVWDQPQHF; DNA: TGTTCCAGCAGCTCTACCAGGGTGTGGGATCAGCCCCAGCATTTT
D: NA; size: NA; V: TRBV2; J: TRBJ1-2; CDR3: CASSDQGIYGYTF; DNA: TGTGCCAGCAGTGACCAGGGGATCTATGGCTACACCTTC
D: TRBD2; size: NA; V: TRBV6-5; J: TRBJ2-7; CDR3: CASSFGLAAEYEQYF; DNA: TGTGCCAGCAGCTTCGGACTAGCGGCCGAATACGAGCAGTACTTC
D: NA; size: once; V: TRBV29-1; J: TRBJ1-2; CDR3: CSAQETYGYTF; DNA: TGCAGCGCACAGGAGACCTATGGCTACACCTTC
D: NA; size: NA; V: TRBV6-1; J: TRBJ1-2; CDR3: CAVSRPGRDYGYTF; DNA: TGTGCCGTCAGTCGCCCGGGGAGGGACTATGGCTACACCTTC
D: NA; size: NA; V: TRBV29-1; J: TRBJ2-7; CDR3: CSVTLSGYEQYF; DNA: TGCAGCGTCACTCTTAGCGGATACGAGCAGTACTTC
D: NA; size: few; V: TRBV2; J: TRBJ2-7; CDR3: CASSEAPSYDEQYF; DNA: TGTGCCAGCAGTGAAGCCCCTTCCTATGACGAGCAGTACTTC
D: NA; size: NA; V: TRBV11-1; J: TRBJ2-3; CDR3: CASSLEGSWGRSEGTQYF; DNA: TGTGCCAGCAGCTTAGAAGGTTCGTGGGGGCGCAGTGAAGGTACGCAGTATTTT
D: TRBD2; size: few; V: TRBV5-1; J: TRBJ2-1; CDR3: CASSLAGNNEQFF; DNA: TGCGCCAGCAGCTTAGCGGGAAACAATGAGCAGTTCTTC
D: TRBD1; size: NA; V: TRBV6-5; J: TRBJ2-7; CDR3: CASSLQGPSSYEQYF; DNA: TGTGCCAGCAGCCTACAGGGGCCTTCCTCCTACGAGCAGTACTTC
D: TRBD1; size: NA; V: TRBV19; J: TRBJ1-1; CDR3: CASSSTGGWTEAFF; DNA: TGTGCCAGTAGTTCCACAGGGGGGTGGACTGAAGCTTTCTTT
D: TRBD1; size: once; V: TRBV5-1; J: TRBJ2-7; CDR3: CASSDGQVEGEQYF; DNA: TGCGCCAGCAGCGACGGACAGGTAGAGGGCGAGCAGTACTTC
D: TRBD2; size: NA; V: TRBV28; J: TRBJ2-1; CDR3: CASSFPRTSGSPLGNEQFF; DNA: TGTGCCAGCAGTTTCCCACGAACTAGCGGGAGCCCTTTGGGGAATGAGCAGTTCTTC
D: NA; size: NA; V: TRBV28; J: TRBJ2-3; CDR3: CASTLRFGRVTDTQYF; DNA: TGTGCCAGCACCCTTAGGTTTGGCAGGGTGACAGATACGCAGTATTTT
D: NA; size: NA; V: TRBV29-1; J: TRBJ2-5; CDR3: CSVQPGRETQYF; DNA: TGCAGCGTTCAGCCGGGTAGGGAGACCCAGTACTTC
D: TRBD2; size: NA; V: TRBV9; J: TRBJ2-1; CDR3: CASSAGWRERSYNEQFF; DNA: TGTGCCAGCAGCGCAGGATGGCGGGAGAGGTCCTACAATGAGCAGTTCTTC
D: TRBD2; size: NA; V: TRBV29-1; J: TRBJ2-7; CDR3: CSASGRVYEQYF; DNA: TGCAGCGCTAGCGGGAGAGTCTACGAGCAGTACTTC
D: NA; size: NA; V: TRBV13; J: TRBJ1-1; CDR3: CASSPAAGVKMNTEAFF; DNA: TGTGCCAGCAGCCCCGCGGCGGGGGTAAAGATGAACACTGAAGCTTTCTTT
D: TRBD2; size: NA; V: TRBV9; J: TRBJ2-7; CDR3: CASSVSGRAYEQYF; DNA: TGTGCCAGCAGCGTAAGCGGGAGAGCCTACGAGCAGTACTTC
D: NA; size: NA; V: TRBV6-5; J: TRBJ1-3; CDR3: CASRTPGTGNTIYF; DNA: TGTGCCAGCAGGACCCCAGGGACTGGAAACACCATATATTTT
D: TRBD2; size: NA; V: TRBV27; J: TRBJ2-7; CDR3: CASSRTSGYDIAYEQYF; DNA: TGTGCCAGCAGCCGGACTAGCGGGTACGATATCGCCTACGAGCAGTACTTC
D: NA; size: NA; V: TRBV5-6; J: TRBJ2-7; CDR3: CASTRRSSYEQYF; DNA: TGTGCCAGCACGAGAAGGAGCTCCTACGAGCAGTACTTC